The clone carrying this TCR beta chain was recorded a few times. The source of the sample is a study of identical twins. MiXCR, applied by TCRdb to the 5' RACE reads, yields one record per CDR3 protein. The table has 520,000 or so distinct CDR3 sequences, about 20% seen once; the top ten hold 0.91%. V lost 3 bases and J lost 3, with 9 bases in between. Germline assignment: CDR1 DFQATT and CDR2 SNEGSKA (reference sequence). CDR3 size: 13 residues. These same records also appear under a second study, on T cells expressing NK-cell markers.

The chain recombines TRBV20-1 with TRBJ1-5, with unresolved D. The sample consisted of CD4+ T cells sorted from blood. This TCR derives from a woman aged 18-29 years in good health. CDR3 coding DNA: TGCAGTGCTAGTATGGCTTACAATCAGCCCCAGCATTTT. This encodes CSASMAYNQPQHF.